One sample yielded the 12 T cell receptor beta chains listed below, sequenced in a study of T cell responses to AZD1222 COVID-19 vaccine. Produced via immunoSEQ multiplex PCR; TCRdb's table is partial and in-frame only. Among approximately 140,000 clones listed, less than 95% were seen once. Sequences were derived from peripheral blood, sampled on day 0 of AZD1222 vaccination. The receptors here all came from an adult in good health.

The gene calls are TRBV27 and TRBJ2-1; no definite D call. Germline CDR1 reads MNHEY; CDR2 reads SMNVEV (reference sequence). The CDR3 is made up of 16 amino acids. V was shortened by 7 bases and J by 0 bases, with 16 bases between the two germline ends. The CDR3, as DNA: TGTGCCAGCACCGTGTTCGGGTATGCCTCCTACAATGAGCAGTTCTTC. It translates to CASTVFGYASYNEQFF.

The chain couples TRBV19 to TRBJ1-2; 8 bases line up with TRBD1. The ends lost 2 bases at V and 2 bases at J; junction bases unmatched: 7. The length of the CDR3 is 16 residues. Germline CDR1 is LNHDA and CDR2 is SQIVND (reference sequence). In nucleotides, the CDR3 is TGTGCCAGTAGTATACCGAGGACAGGGAGGAACTATGGCTACACCTTC. Its translation: CASSIPRTGRNYGYTF.

The chain has TRBV5-4 and TRBJ2-2, with D maybe TRBD2 (7 bases). V lost 0 bases and J 5 bases, leaving 11 bases between the germline ends. This CDR3 has 15 residues. CDR1 is SGHNT, CDR2 YYREEE, per germline (reference sequence). CDR3 residues: CASSLVAGATGELFF. The CDR3 bases are TGTGCCAGCAGCTTGGTGGCGGGGGCAACCGGGGAGCTGTTTTTT.

The rearrangement joins TRBV6-5 to TRBJ2-1, with 9 positions matching TRBD2. CDR1 and CDR2 from the germline V gene are MNHEY and SVGAGI. After removal of 2 bases from V and 14 bases from J, the junction contained 7 bases not matched to a gene. The CDR3 totals 13 residues. Written as DNA, the CDR3 is TGTGCCAGCAGTTACACGTCAGCTAGCGGGGAGTTCTTC. This encodes CASSYTSASGEFF.

V usage is TRBV3-1 (or the pseudogene TRBV3-2) and J usage is TRBJ2-7; 11 bases match TRBD2. Per the germline V gene, CDR1 is LGHDT and CDR2 is YNNKEL (reference sequence). V lost 6 bases and J lost 2; bases outside the gene matches: 6. This CDR3 contains 15 residues. CDR3 coding DNA: TGTGCCAGCAGTCCTGGACTAGCGGGCGCCTACGAGCAGTACGTC. Amino acid sequence: CASSPGLAGAYEQYV.

The chain links TRBV11-2 to TRBJ1-4; 7 bases agree with TRBD1. CDR1 is SGHAT and CDR2 is FQNNGV in the germline V gene. The ends lost 2 bases at V and 7 bases at J; junction bases unmatched: 4. The CDR3 covers 14 residues. The CDR3, as DNA: TGTGCCAGCAGCTTATCACAGGGGTCTGAAAAACTGTTTTTT. It is translated as CASSLSQGSEKLFF.

The chain uses TRBV18 and TRBJ2-5, with D possibly being TRBD2 (5 bases). This CDR3 is 15 amino acids long. Per the germline V gene, CDR1 is KGHSH and CDR2 is LQKENI. V lost 2 bases to trimming and J lost 2 bases, with 12 bases between them. Here the CDR3 DNA reads TGTGCCAGCTCACCAATGTTCGGGGTTCAAGAGACCCAGTACTTC. The encoded protein is CASSPMFGVQETQYF. Using reference TRBV18 and TRBJ2-5 for the parts outside the CDR3, the full variable domain is NAGVMQNPRHLVRRRGQEARLRCSPMKGHSHVYWYRQLPEEGLKFMVYLQKENIIDESGMPKERFSAEFPKEGPSILRIQQVVRGDSAAYFCASSPMFGVQETQYFGPGTRLLVL.

This rearrangement joins TRBV24-1 to TRBJ2-2; D is unresolved. The CDR3 spans 16 residues. V was shortened by 4 bases and J by 2 bases, with 13 bases between the two germline ends. Germline lookup yields CDR1 KGHDR and CDR2 SFDVKD. CDR3 loop: CATSEGLGINTGELFF. CDR3 DNA: TGTGCCACCAGTGAAGGTCTGGGAATAAACACCGGGGAGCTGTTTTTT.

The chain employs TRBV7-8 and TRBJ2-1, with D unresolved. V dropped 5 bases and J dropped 12 bases, with 17 bases sitting between them. Germline V gives CDR1 SGHVS, CDR2 FQNEAQ. The CDR3 is 13 amino acids. The CDR3, as DNA: TGTGCCAGCAGCCTCGTGGCCAGCTCGGGGCAGTTCTTC. Translation gives CASSLVASSGQFF.

V and J are TRBV5-6 and TRBJ1-3, with unresolved D. The V gene's germline CDR1 is SGHDT and CDR2 YYEEEE. V lost 0 bases to trimming and J lost 0 bases, with 10 bases between them. The CDR3 is made up of 16 amino acids. CDR3 nucleotides: TGTGCCAGCAGCTTGGCCACTCGTCTCTCTGGAAACACCATATATTTT. Its translation: CASSLATRLSGNTIYF.

This rearrangement joins TRBV29-1 to TRBJ1-2; D call uncertain. This CDR3 comprises 11 residues. CDR1 is SQVTM, CDR2 ANQGSEA, per germline. Trimming took off 4 bases at V and 8 bases at J, with 11 bases between the two ends. The CDR3, as DNA: TGCAGCGTTGGGAGCATAGAGGGCTACACCTTC. Translated, it gives CSVGSIEGYTF.

The rearrangement links TRBV20-1 to TRBJ2-1, with D perhaps assigned TRBD1 or TRBD2 (5 bases each). V gave up 3 bases and J gave up 4 bases, with 13 bases separating them. Germline-derived CDR1 and CDR2 are DFQATT and SNEGSKA (reference sequence). The CDR3 has 14 amino acids. As DNA, the CDR3 is TGCAGTGCTAGTGGGCCGGGACCTTACAATGAGCAGTTCTTC. It translates to CSASGPGPYNEQFF.